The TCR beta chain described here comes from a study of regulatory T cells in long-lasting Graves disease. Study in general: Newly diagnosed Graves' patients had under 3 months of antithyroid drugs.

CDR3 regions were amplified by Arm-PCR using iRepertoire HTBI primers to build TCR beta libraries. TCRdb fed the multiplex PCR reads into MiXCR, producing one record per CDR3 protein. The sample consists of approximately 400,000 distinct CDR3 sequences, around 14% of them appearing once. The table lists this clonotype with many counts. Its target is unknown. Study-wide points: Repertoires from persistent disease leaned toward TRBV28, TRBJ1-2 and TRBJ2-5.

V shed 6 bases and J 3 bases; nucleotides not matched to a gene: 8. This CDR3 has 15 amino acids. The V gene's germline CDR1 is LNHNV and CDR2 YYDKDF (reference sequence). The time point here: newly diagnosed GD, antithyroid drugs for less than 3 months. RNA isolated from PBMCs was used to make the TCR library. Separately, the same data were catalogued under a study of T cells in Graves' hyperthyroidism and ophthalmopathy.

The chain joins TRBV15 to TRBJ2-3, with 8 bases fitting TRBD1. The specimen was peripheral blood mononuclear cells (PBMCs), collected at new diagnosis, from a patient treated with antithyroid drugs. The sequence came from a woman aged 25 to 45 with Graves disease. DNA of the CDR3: TGTGCCACCAGGGACCGACAGGGGTTGACAGATACGCAGTATTTT. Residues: CATRDRQGLTDTQYF.